This paragraph reports one T cell receptor (beta chain). Antigen specificity is unknown. This sample stems from a study of cytomegalovirus exposure and HLA in healthy donors. The method was immunoSEQ multiplex PCR; TCRdb's version includes in-frame clones alone and lacks a portion of them. The sample lists about 43,000 clones, about 90% seen once, with 5.6% in the top ten. Broader study findings: TCR beta chains numbering more than 150 were designated cytomegalovirus-associated. Three of the chains that were CMV-associated were confirmed in vitro to be specific for CMV antigens.

V lost 1 base and J lost 4; bases outside the gene matches: 2. CDR1 SNHLY and CDR2 FYNNEI come from the germline V gene. CDR3 length equals 15 residues. Sequencing was performed on PBMCs. The chain couples TRBV2 to TRBJ2-7; 12 nucleotides line up with TRBD2. The sequence was collected from a man between 18 and 29 years old in good health and CMV-seronegative. DNA of the CDR3: TGTGCCAGCAGTGAAGTGACTAGCGGGAGTTACGAGCAGTACTTC. It is translated as CASSEVTSGSYEQYF.